These 9 T cell receptor beta chains share one sample of origin, sequenced in a study of blood T cell repertoires in COVID-19. Clones were read by immunoSEQ multiplex PCR, and TCRdb kept only the in-frame ones, dropping some. The sample lists roughly 280,000 clones, around 90% seen once, with under 2.5% in the top ten. Sequencing was carried out using peripheral blood. The receptors come from a man aged 50 or older with acute or convalescent COVID-19.

The V and J genes are TRBV24-1 and TRBJ2-5, with 9 bases matching TRBD1. V dropped 4 bases and J dropped 5; count of bases not matched to a gene: 10. This CDR3 has 16 residues. Germline values: CDR1 KGHDR, CDR2 SFDVKD. The DNA for the CDR3 is TGTGCCACCAGTGACCCCGGGACAGGGACGGGTGAGACCCAGTACTTC. It yields the protein CATSDPGTGTGETQYF.

The chain uses TRBV10-3 and TRBJ2-1; 11 positions agree with TRBD2. Germline values: CDR1 ENHRY, CDR2 SYGVKD. There are 19 residues in the CDR3. J was trimmed by 0 bases and V by 2 bases; bases with no gene match: 9. Here the CDR3 DNA reads TGTGCCATCAGTGAGCGGGCTAGCGGGGGGCAAAGCTCCTACAATGAGCAGTTCTTC. Translation gives CAISERASGGQSSYNEQFF.

This clone came up once. This chain links TRBV18 with TRBJ1-1, with 11 bases matching TRBD1. CDR1 and CDR2 from the germline V gene are KGHSH and LQKENI. The J segment lost 4 bases and the V segment lost 3 bases, leaving 1 base of the junction unmatched. The CDR3 totals 14 residues. The CDR3 protein is CASSPGTGGTEAFF. The CDR3 DNA follows: TGTGCCAGCTCACCCGGGACAGGGGGCACTGAAGCTTTCTTT.

The chain recombines TRBV27 with TRBJ2-7; 12 nucleotides line up with TRBD2. Trimming took 6 bases from V and 3 from J; bases not matched to a gene: 6. This CDR3 contains 15 residues. Germline loops: CDR1 MNHEY, CDR2 SMNVEV (reference sequence). The CDR3 nucleotides are TGTGCCAGCAGAAGGACTAGCGGGGCTTACTACGAGCAGTACTTC. It yields the protein CASRRTSGAYYEQYF.

The J gene is TRBJ2-7, the V gene TRBV30, with D possibly matching TRBD1 (6 bases). Per germline, CDR1 GTSNPN and CDR2 SVGIG (reference sequence). Trimming removed 3 bases at V and 5 bases at J, with 14 bases between. CDR3 length: 13 amino acids. The CDR3 here is CAWRARGRDEQYF. Here the CDR3 DNA reads TGTGCCTGGAGGGCCAGGGGAAGGGACGAGCAGTACTTC.

The rearrangement links TRBV3-1 (or the pseudogene TRBV3-2) to TRBJ2-1; 7 bases match TRBD1. The V segment lost 5 bases and the J segment 6 bases; nucleotides outside the gene matches: 1. This CDR3 is 12 amino acids long. The germline gives CDR1 LGHDT, CDR2 YNNKEL (reference sequence). The CDR3 sequence: CASSYRGNEQFF. The CDR3 DNA is TGTGCCAGCAGCTACAGGGGCAATGAGCAGTTCTTC.

V usage is TRBV21-1 and J usage is TRBJ1-2. TRBV21-1 is termed a pseudogene. The CDR3 consists of 17 residues. CDR3 sequence reads: CASSKVGRTGMDYGYTF. CDR3 coding DNA: TGTGCCAGCAGCAAAGTGGGTCGGACCGGGATGGACTATGGCTACACCTTC.

Comments on this clone: The sample holds other DNA sequences that translate to the same CDR3. The chain recombines TRBV12-3 or TRBV12-4 with TRBJ2-2; D ambiguous. This CDR3 has 12 residues. Trimming pared 5 bases from V and 5 bases from J, leaving 6 bases between. The CDR3 bases are TGTGCCAGCAGTCCCGGGACCGGGGAGCTGTTTTTT. This gives the protein CASSPGTGELFF.

The CDR3 region has the DNA TGTGCCAGCAGCCAAGAGAGCGGCCGAGGCTCTGGAAACACCATATATTTT. It codes for CASSQESGRGSGNTIYF. V and J are TRBV4-2 and TRBJ1-3; no firm D call. The V end lost 0 bases, the J end lost 0 bases, and 12 bases lay between the germline ends. Looked up from germline, CDR1 is LGHNA and CDR2 is YNFKEQ. This CDR3 is 17 amino acids long.